The next 15 T cell receptor beta chains were all read from a single sample in a study of blood T cells in healthy people across ages. Sample-barcoded 5' priming and a J-beta primer mix drove a second PCR of roughly 6 to 12 cycles. One entry per CDR3 protein, called by TCRdb with MiXCR from the 5' RACE reads. The sample comprises approximately 790,000 distinct CDR3 sequences, 62% of which are singletons, and around a quarter rests with the top ten. Material: blood. The receptor source for this set is a young man in good health.

This clonotype has only one observation. The chain joins TRBV29-1 to TRBJ1-2, with D perhaps TRBD1 (6 bases). The V end was cut by 7 bases, the J end by 8 bases, with 17 bases between. The CDR3 is 12 amino acids. Germline assignment: CDR1 SQVTM and CDR2 ANQGSEA. This CDR3 reads CSAFTGPGGYTF. The CDR3, as DNA: TGCAGCGCCTTCACAGGGCCGGGGGGCTACACCTTC.

For the CDR3, the DNA is TGCAGCGTCGCAGAGCGGGCCGCGGAGAATGAAAAACTGTTTTTT. It encodes CSVAERAAENEKLFF. The chain uses TRBV29-1 and TRBJ1-4, with unresolved D. This CDR3 region has 15 residues. Trimming left V 6 bases short and J 5 bases short, with 19 bases between. CDR1 SQVTM and CDR2 ANQGSEA come from the germline V gene.

The chain employs TRBV28 and TRBJ1-5; D is unresolved. Trimming took 2 bases from V and 4 from J, leaving 15 bases between them. The CDR3 contains 16 residues. Germline-derived CDR1 and CDR2 are MDHEN and SYDVKM. CDR3 amino acids: CASSLAATYENQPQHF. As DNA, the CDR3 is TGTGCCAGCAGTTTAGCCGCGACATACGAAAATCAGCCCCAGCATTTT.

Remarks on this clonotype: One end of the junction does not line up with germline, which may come from a read error. This chain links TRBV10-3 with TRBJ2-6; 12 positions match TRBD2. The length of the CDR3 is 18 residues. Germline V lookup: CDR1 ENHRY, CDR2 SYGVKD. The DNA for the CDR3 is TGTGCCACCAGTGAGTCGGCTAGCGGGGGGGCTGGGGCCAACGTCCTGACTTTC. Its protein product is CATSESASGGAGANVLTF.

This clonotype was picked up one time. The CDR3 coding sequence is TGTGCCAGCACCGGAGGGGAGGGGACACAGTACTTC. It codes for CASTGGEGTQYF. V gene TRBV2 combines with J gene TRBJ2-7; D possibly corresponds to TRBD2 (7 bases). This CDR3 has 12 amino acids. Germline V CDR1 and CDR2: SNHLY, FYNNEI. With 7 bases removed from V and 10 bases from J, the gap between germline ends came to 17 bases.

The chain has TRBV7-2 and TRBJ2-4, with 8 positions matching TRBD2. The better agreement between TRBJ2-5 and the DNA end casts doubt on the J call. The CDR3 spans 15 residues. The germline CDR1 and CDR2 sequences are SGHTA and FQGNSA. The CDR3 DNA reads as TGTGCCAGCAGCTTCCTCAGCGGGGGAGAAGAGACCCAGTACTTC. Its protein is CASSFLSGGEETQYF.

In this sample, this clonotype turned up a few times. The genes are TRBV9 and TRBJ1-5, with D maybe TRBD1 (5 bases). Germline CDR1 is SGDLS and CDR2 is YYNGEE. This CDR3 comprises 15 residues. With 4 bases removed from V and 2 bases from J, the gap between germline ends came to 13 bases. The CDR3 coding sequence is TGTGCCAGCAGCCCTAGTGGGGGAGGCAATCAGCCCCAGCATTTT. The encoded protein is CASSPSGGGNQPQHF.

This chain connects TRBV6-1 to TRBJ1-5; D is unresolved. In germline, CDR1 is MNHNS, CDR2 SASEGT. The CDR3 extends over 14 amino acids. Between the trimmed V and J ends, which lost 2 bases and 6 bases, there was a span of 11 bases. CDR3 DNA: TGTGCCAGCAGTGAAACGGGGTATGCTCAGCCCCAGCATTTT. Translating gives CASSETGYAQPQHF.

There are a few counts of this clonotype. The CDR3 coding sequence is TGCGCCAGCATTGGGAGGGACAGGGGCGACAATGAGCAGTTCTTC. As protein: CASIGRDRGDNEQFF. The chain joins TRBV5-1 to TRBJ2-1; 10 nucleotides match TRBD1. The V segment lost 6 bases and the J segment 5 bases; nucleotides outside the gene matches: 8. Germline V gene lookup returns CDR1 SGHRS and CDR2 YFSETQ. There are 15 residues in the CDR3.

There are a few counts of this clonotype. The chain employs TRBV6-2 or TRBV6-3 and TRBJ1-2; TRBD1 is a possible D gene (5 bases). Per germline, CDR1 MNHEY and CDR2 SVGEGT. Trimming took off 7 bases at V and 3 bases at J, with 21 bases between the two ends. The CDR3 loop spans 16 amino acids. DNA of the CDR3: TGTGCCAGCACCCAGGTTCATTCAGGGTCCTACTATGGCTACACCTTC. It is translated as CASTQVHSGSYYGYTF.

This sequence joins TRBV3-1 and TRBJ2-1; 9 bases match TRBD2. The CDR3 is made up of 16 amino acids. CDR1 and CDR2 (germline): LGHDT, YNNKEL (reference sequence). V shed 1 base, J shed 6 bases, and the junction held 7 bases outside the gene matches. Here the CDR3 reads CASSQVTSGGGNEQFF. The CDR3 nucleotides read TGTGCCAGCAGCCAAGTGACTAGCGGAGGCGGCAATGAGCAGTTCTTC.

This clonotype has only a few counts. The chain links TRBV6-1 to TRBJ2-7, with a possible D match to TRBD1 (5 bases). The CDR3 length is 13 residues. The germline gives CDR1 MNHNS, CDR2 SASEGT. The ends were cut back, 10 bases at V and 2 bases at J, with 15 bases in the middle. The DNA of the CDR3 is TGTGCCACACAGTTAGACAGTACCTACGAGCAGTACTTC. Translating gives CATQLDSTYEQYF.

The genes are TRBV29-1 and TRBJ2-7; D not resolved. Germline CDR1 reads SQVTM; CDR2 reads ANQGSEA. The CDR3 has 15 amino acids. The V end lost 0 bases, the J end lost 0 bases, and 12 bases lay between the germline ends. Here the CDR3 reads CSVEDLAGSSYEQYF. The DNA of the CDR3 is TGCAGCGTTGAAGATCTGGCAGGTTCCTCCTACGAGCAGTACTTC.

DNA of the CDR3: TGTGCCAGCAGCGCACTCGGGACAGAACCTGAAGCTTTCTTT. Translated: CASSALGTEPEAFF. The V gene is TRBV7-3, the J gene TRBJ1-1; 7 bases are a match to TRBD1. This CDR3 spans 14 amino acids. V trimming: 5 bases; J trimming: 6 bases; junction bases outside the gene matches: 9. Looked up from germline, CDR1 is SGHTA and CDR2 is FQGTGA.

The rearrangement uses TRBV10-3 and TRBJ2-7; 7 bases are a match to TRBD2. From germline, CDR1 is ENHRY and CDR2 SYGVKD. This CDR3 comprises 12 residues. The V segment lost 10 bases and the J segment 7 bases; nucleotides outside the gene matches: 10. CDR3 nucleotide sequence: TGTGCCACTGGGGGAGGGGCTCGAGAGCAGTACTTC. Translated: CATGGGAREQYF.